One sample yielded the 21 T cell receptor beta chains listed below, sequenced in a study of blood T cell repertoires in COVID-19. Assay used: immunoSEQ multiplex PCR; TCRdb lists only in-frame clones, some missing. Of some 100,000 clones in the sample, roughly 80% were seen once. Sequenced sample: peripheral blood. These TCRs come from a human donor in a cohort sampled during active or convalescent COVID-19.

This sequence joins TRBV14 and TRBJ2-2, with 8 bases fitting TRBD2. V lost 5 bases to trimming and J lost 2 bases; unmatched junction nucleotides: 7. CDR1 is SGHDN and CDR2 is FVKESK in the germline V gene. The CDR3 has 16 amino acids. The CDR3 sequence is CASSSRGGPNTGELFF. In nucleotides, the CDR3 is TGTGCCAGCAGCTCTCGGGGGGGGCCTAACACCGGGGAGCTGTTTTTT.

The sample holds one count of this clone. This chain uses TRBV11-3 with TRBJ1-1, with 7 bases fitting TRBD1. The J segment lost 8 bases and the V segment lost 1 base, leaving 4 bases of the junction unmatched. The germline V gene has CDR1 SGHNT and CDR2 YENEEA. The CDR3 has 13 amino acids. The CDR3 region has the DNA TGTGCCAGCAGCTTAGGAGGGGGCCTCGAAGCTTTCTTT. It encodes CASSLGGGLEAFF. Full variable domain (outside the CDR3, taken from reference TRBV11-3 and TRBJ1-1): EAGVVQSPRYKIIEKKQPVAFWCNPISGHNTLYWYLQNLGQGPELLIRYENEEAVDDSQLPKDRFSAERLKGVDSTLKIQPAELGDSAVYLCASSLGGGLEAFFGQGTRLTVV.

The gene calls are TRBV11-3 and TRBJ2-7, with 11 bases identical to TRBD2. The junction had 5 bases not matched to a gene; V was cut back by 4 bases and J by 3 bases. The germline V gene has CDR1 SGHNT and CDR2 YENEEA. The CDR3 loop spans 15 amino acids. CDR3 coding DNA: TGTGCCAGCAGCTCCGGGACTAGCGGCGGCTACGAGCAGTACTTC. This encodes CASSSGTSGGYEQYF. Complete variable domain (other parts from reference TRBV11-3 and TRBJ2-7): EAGVVQSPRYKIIEKKQPVAFWCNPISGHNTLYWYLQNLGQGPELLIRYENEEAVDDSQLPKDRFSAERLKGVDSTLKIQPAELGDSAVYLCASSSGTSGGYEQYFGPGTRLTVT.

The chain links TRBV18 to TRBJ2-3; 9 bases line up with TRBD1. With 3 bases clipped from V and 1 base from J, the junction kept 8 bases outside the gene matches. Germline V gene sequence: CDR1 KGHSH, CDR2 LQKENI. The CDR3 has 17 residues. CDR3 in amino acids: CASSPGQGTRRTDTQYF. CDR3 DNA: TGTGCCAGCTCACCGGGACAGGGAACCAGGCGCACAGATACGCAGTATTTT.

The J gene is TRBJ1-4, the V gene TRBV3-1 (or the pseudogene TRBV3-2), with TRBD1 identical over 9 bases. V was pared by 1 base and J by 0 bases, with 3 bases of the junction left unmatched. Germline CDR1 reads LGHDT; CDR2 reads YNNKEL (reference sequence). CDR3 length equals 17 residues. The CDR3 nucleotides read TGTGCCAGCAGCCAAGGGGGACAGGGTTCAACTAATGAAAAACTGTTTTTT. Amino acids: CASSQGGQGSTNEKLFF.

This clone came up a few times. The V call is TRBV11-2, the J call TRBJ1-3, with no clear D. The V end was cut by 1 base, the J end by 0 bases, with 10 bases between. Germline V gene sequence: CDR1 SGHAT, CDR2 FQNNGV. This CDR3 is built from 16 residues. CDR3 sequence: CASSLVSGRSGNTIYF. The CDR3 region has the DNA TGTGCCAGCAGCTTAGTTTCAGGCCGCTCTGGAAACACCATATATTTT.

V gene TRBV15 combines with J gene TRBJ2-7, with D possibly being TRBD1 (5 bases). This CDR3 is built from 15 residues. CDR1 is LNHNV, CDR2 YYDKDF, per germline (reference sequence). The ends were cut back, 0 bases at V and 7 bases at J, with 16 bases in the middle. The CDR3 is CATSRDWAGNSEQYF. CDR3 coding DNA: TGTGCCACCAGCAGAGATTGGGCAGGGAATTCGGAGCAGTACTTC.

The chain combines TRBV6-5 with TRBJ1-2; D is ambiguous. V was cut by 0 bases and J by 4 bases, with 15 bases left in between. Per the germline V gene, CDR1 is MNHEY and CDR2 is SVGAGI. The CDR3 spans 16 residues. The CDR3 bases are TGTGCCAGCAGTTACTCGAACAGACCCAAGATCTATGGCTACACCTTC. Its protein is CASSYSNRPKIYGYTF.

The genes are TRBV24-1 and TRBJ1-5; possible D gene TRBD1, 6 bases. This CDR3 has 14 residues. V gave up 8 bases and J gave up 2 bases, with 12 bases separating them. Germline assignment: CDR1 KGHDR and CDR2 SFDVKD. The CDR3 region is CATTQGSRNQPQHF. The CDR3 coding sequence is TGTGCCACCACTCAGGGGTCGCGCAATCAGCCCCAGCATTTT.

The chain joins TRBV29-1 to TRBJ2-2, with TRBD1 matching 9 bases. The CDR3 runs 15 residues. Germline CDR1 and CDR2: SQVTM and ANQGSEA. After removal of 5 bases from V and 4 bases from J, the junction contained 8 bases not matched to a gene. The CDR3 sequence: CSVKVWDRVTGELFF. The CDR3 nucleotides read TGCAGCGTTAAGGTGTGGGACAGGGTCACCGGGGAGCTGTTTTTT.

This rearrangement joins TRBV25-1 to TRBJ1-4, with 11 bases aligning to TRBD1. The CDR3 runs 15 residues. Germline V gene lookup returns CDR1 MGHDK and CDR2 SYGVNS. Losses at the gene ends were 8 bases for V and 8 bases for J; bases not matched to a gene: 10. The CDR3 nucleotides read TGTGCCAGCCGTCCTTCCGGGACAGGGGGAGAAAAACTGTTTTTT. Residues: CASRPSGTGGEKLFF.

The CDR3 protein is CASRPLGLAGEGSYEQYF. DNA of the CDR3: TGTGCCAGCAGACCCTTAGGACTAGCGGGAGAGGGGTCCTACGAGCAGTACTTC. The chain couples TRBV27 to TRBJ2-7, with 13 bases matching TRBD2. CDR1 MNHEY and CDR2 SMNVEV come from the germline V gene (reference sequence). There are 18 residues in the CDR3. J gave up 1 base and V 6 bases, and 12 bases lay outside the gene matches.

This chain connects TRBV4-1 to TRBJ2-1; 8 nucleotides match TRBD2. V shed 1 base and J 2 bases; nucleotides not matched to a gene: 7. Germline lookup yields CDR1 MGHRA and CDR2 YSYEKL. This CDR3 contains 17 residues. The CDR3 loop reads CASSQGFSGDTYNEQFF. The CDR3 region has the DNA TGCGCCAGCAGCCAAGGATTTAGCGGGGACACCTACAATGAGCAGTTCTTC.

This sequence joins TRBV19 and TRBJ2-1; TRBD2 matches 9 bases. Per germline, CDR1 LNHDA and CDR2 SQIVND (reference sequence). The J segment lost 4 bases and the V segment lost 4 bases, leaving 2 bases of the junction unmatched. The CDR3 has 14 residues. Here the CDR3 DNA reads TGTGCCAGTAGTAGCGGGGGGGCGTACAATGAGCAGTTCTTC. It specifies CASSSGGAYNEQFF.

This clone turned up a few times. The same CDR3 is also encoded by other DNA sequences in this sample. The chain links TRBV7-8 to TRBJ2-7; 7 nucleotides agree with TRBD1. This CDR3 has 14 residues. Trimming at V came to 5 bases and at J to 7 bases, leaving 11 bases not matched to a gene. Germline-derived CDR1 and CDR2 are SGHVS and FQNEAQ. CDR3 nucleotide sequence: TGTGCCAGCAGCCCGAGGGGGCAGACATCTGAGCAGTACTTC. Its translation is CASSPRGQTSEQYF.

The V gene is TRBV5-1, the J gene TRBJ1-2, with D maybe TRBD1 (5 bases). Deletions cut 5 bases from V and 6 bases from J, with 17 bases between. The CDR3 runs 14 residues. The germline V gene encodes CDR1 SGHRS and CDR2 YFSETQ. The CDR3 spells CASRPMIDRDGYTF. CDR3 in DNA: TGCGCCAGCAGGCCTATGATTGACAGAGATGGCTACACCTTC.

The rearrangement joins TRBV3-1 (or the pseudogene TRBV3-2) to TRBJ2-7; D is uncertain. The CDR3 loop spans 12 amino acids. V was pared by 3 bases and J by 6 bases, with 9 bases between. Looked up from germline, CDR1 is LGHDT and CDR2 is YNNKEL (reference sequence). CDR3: CASSHRFGEQYF. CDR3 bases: TGTGCCAGCAGCCACCGGTTCGGCGAGCAGTACTTC.

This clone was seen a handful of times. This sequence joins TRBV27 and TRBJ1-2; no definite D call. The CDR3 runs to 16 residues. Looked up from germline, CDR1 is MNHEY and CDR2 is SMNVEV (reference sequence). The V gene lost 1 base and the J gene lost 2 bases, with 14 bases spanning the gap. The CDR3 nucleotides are TGTGCCAGCAGTTTATTGCCTGGGCGACACAACTATGGCTACACCTTC. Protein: CASSLLPGRHNYGYTF.

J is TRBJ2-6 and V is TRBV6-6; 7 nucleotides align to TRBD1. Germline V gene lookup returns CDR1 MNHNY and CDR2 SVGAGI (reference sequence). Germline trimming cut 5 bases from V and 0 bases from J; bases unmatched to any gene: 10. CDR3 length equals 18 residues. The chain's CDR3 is CASSPRTGTSSGANVLTF. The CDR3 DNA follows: TGTGCCAGCAGTCCTAGGACAGGAACCTCCTCTGGGGCCAACGTCCTGACTTTC.

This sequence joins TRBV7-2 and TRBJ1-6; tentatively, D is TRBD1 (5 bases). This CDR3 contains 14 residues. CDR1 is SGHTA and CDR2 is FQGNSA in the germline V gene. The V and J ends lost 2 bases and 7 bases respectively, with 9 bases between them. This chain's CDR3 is CASSLQGGNSPLHF. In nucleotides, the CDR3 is TGTGCCAGCAGCTTACAGGGAGGGAATTCACCCCTCCACTTT.

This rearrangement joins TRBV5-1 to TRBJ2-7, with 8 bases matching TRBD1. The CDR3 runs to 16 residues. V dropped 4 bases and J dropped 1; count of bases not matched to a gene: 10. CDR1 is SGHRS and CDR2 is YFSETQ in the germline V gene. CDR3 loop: CASSTDPGQVSYEQYF. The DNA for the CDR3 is TGCGCCAGCAGCACGGACCCGGGACAGGTATCCTACGAGCAGTACTTC.